This TCR beta chain appears in the sequencing data of a study of blood T cells in healthy people across ages. Through a sample-barcoded 5' primer and a J-beta primer mix, a second PCR was run for roughly 6 to 11 cycles. From the 5' RACE reads, TCRdb called clonotypes with MiXCR, one entry per CDR3 protein. The sample contains around 820,000 distinct CDR3 sequences, approximately 25% of which appear only once. Findings and caveats of the study: The long-lived group displayed more naive CD4+ cells, plus higher diversity, than the aged donors did.

V dropped 0 bases and J dropped 3 bases, with 12 bases sitting between them. The CDR3 is made up of 16 amino acids. Germline V gene data show CDR1 as SGHDT and CDR2 as YYEEEE. For this clonotype: Its antigen is still unknown.

Another study also made use of these data, one on T cells of mothers and their children. According to that study: Roughly 6 children, together with their three healthy Caucasian mothers, made up the donors.

This sequence originates from a boy between 10 and 17 years old in good health. Sequencing was done on a sample of blood. V and J are TRBV5-6 and TRBJ1-4, with D possibly TRBD1 on 5 matching bases. The CDR3 DNA reads as TGTGCCAGCAGCTTGGTTCTCGGGGGACCTAATGAAAAACTGTTTTTT. This codes for CASSLVLGGPNEKLFF.